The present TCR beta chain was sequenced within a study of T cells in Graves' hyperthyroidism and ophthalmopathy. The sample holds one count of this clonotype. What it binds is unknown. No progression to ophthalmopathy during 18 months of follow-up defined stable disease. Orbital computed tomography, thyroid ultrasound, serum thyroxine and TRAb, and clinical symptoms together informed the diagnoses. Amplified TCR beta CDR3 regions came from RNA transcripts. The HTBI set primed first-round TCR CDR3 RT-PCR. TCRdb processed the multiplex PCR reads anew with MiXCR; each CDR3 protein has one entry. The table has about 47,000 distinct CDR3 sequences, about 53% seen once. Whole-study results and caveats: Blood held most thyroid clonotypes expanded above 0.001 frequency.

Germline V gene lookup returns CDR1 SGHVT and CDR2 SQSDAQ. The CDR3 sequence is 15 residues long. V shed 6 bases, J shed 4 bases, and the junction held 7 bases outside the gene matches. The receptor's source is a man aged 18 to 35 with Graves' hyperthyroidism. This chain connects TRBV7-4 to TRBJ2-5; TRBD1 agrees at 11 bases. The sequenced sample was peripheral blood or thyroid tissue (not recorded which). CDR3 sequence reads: CASSLGTGGRETQYF. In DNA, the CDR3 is TGTGCCAGCAGTCTCGGGACAGGGGGGAGAGAGACCCAGTACTTC.